The entry that follows covers one T cell receptor (beta chain) sequence. Its target is not known. Germline CDR1 is MNHEY and CDR2 is SVGAGI. Trimming cost V 7 bases and J 0 bases; bases outside gene matches: 4. CDR3 length: 14 amino acids. The data originate from a study of T cell responses to AZD1222 COVID-19 vaccine. Measured with immunoSEQ multiplex PCR; TCRdb has only the in-frame clones, and not every one. The table lists approximately 90,000 clones, roughly nine tenths of them singletons, with 7% in the top ten. Regarding the study as a whole: Spike was spanned by vaccine-associated CD4 TCRs, which were dominant at 160-218 and 743-854. When two AZD1222 doses had been given, Spike-specific TCR breadth and depth rose. The donor group comprised mostly white British people and more females; the analysis possibly underestimated clonal diversity.

The specimen was peripheral blood, collected on day 0 of AZD1222 vaccination. The chain uses TRBV6-5 and TRBJ1-2; 8 nucleotides line up with TRBD1. The source is an adult in good health. The CDR3 loop is CASTRQGSNYGYTF. As DNA, the CDR3 is TGTGCCAGCACCCGACAGGGGTCTAACTATGGCTACACCTTC.